This note documents a single T cell receptor (beta chain) sequence. In its sample, this clonotype was seen a few times. This receptor's antigen is unknown. No quality values exist for individual bases; no much larger clone is one base distant. This entry is derived from a study of CD8 T cells in ankylosing spondylitis (dated by TCRdb to about 2017). Looking at the study overall: The study profiled T cell receptor beta repertoires in healthy donors and ankylosing spondylitis patients to find disease-linked TCR variants. In total, the full study cohort was made up of roughly 110 healthy donors and more than 20 ankylosing spondylitis patients. Samples of peripheral blood were taken, and for ankylosing spondylitis patients, synovial fluid was collected as well.

The study at large found these results: Blood from ankylosing spondylitis patients appeared to be characterized by a TCR beta motif composed of roughly 8 highly homologous amino acid variants. Some of the motif variants had been reported before in the synovial fluid and blood of reactive arthritis patients, a finding that suggests common disease-initiation mechanisms. According to the report, matched synovial fluid samples from ankylosing spondylitis patients were significantly enriched for the disease-linked clones. The disease-linked clones had a CD8+ phenotype and were found at relatively low frequencies in peripheral blood.

Taken from the germline V gene (reference sequence), the CDR1 and CDR2 loops are SEHNR and FQNEAQ. Including the terminal cysteine and phenylalanine, the CDR3 comprises 16 residues. Solely the CDR3 DNA is kept, with 48 bases framed from the first base. V is cut by 5 bases and J by 6 bases, and the space between the germline ends is 19 bases. The data were produced on an Illumina HiSeq 2500. Quantitative 5'-RACE with molecular barcodes was used to prepare TCR beta libraries. The authors processed their data as follows. Disease-linked TCR variants were identified with a new computational method built on a probabilistic model of VDJ rearrangement. TCRdb redid the processing of the public reads, applying fastp at Q25 and MiXCR, and retained in-frame beta chains. Entries are consolidated by CDR3 protein sequence, retaining the most common genes and DNA. Here the V and J calls rest on TCRdb's processing, not on the authors' analysis. The sample contains around 490,000 distinct CDR3 sequences, over 4% of them found a single time. The ten largest clonotypes hold 3.5% of the sample.

The sample taken for sequencing was blood, either unsorted or a sorted T cell fraction (not recorded which). This clonotype originated in a male donor with ankylosing spondylitis. This chain is built from TRBV7-9 and TRBJ1-4; no D gene call is confident. The CDR3 region reads CASSTSWRESHEKLFF. The DNA is TGTGCCAGCAGCACATCTTGGAGGGAGAGTCATGAAAAACTGTTTTTT.